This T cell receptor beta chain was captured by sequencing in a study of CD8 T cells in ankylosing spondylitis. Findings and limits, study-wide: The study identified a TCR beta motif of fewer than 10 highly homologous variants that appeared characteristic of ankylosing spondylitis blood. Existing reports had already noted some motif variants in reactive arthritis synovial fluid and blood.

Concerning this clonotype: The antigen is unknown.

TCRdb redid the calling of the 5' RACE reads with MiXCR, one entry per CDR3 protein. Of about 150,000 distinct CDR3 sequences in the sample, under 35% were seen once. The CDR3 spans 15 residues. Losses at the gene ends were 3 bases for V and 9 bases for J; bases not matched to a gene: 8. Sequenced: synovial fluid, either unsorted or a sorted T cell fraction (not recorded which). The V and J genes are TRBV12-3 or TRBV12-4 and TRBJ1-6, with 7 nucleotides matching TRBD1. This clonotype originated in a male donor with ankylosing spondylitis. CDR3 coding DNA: TGTGCCAGCAGTTTCCAGGGGGGTGTGGGTTCACCCCTCCACTTT. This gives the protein CASSFQGGVGSPLHF.